The subject of this entry is one TCR beta chain. Its antigen is undetermined. RNA transcripts were the template, and TCR beta CDR3 regions were amplified from them. The authors performed first-round RT-PCR with HTBI primers and then a second-round multiplex PCR. TCRdb reprocessed the multiplex PCR reads with MiXCR, giving one entry per CDR3 protein. The repertoire holds around 600,000 distinct CDR3 sequences, with just over 40% as singletons. J was trimmed by 4 bases and V by 7 bases; bases with no gene match: 7. Per germline, CDR1 LNHDA and CDR2 SQIVND (reference sequence). This CDR3 has 14 amino acids. This sample was taken from a study of Graves' ophthalmopathy and Graves' hyperthyroidism. Study-wide points: Both an approximately 70% sensitivity and an approximately 76% specificity characterized the model's predictions of ophthalmopathy progression. The majority of expanded thyroid clonotypes above 0.001 frequency also occurred in blood.

Every ophthalmopathy donor presented moderate-to-severe activity, CAS ≥3, NOSPECS ≥4 and duration under 3 months. An approximately 10 ml volume of fresh peripheral blood provided the PBMCs. The chain recombines TRBV19 with TRBJ1-2; the match to TRBD1 covers 9 bases. Sequenced: peripheral blood. This TCR was recovered from an adult man with Graves' ophthalmopathy. This CDR3 reads CASIGQGRGYGYTF. The DNA for the CDR3 is TGTGCCAGTATTGGACAGGGGCGGGGCTATGGCTACACCTTC.